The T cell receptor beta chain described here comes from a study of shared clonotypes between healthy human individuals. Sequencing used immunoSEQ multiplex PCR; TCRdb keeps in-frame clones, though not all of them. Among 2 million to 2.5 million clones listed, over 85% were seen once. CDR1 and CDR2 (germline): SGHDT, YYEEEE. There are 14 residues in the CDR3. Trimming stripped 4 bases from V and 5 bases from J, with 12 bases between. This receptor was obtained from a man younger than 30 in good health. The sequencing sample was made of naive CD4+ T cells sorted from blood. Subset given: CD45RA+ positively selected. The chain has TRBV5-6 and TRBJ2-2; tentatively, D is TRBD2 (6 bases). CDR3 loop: CASSGYGSTGELFF. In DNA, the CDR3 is TGTGCCAGCAGCGGATACGGGAGTACCGGGGAGCTGTTTTTT.